The 29 T cell receptor beta chains given below trace back to one sample, sequenced in a study of blood T cell repertoires in COVID-19 (dated by TCRdb to the early 2020s). The library was prepared using the immunoSEQ multiplex PCR assay. TCRdb stores this immuneACCESS table with in-frame sequences only. Part of the clones is absent; in the studies checked, under half of the shortfall reflects unresolved V genes, and no reason is known for the rest. The sample profile shows tens of thousands of clones; 80% to 85% of them were found once. Clones ranked in the top ten supply about a tenth of the sample. The specimen was peripheral blood. All receptors come from a man aged 80 or over with COVID-19, enrolled during active disease.

The chain is built from TRBV28 and TRBJ1-2, with D maybe TRBD1 (6 bases). Germline lookup yields CDR1 MDHEN and CDR2 SYDVKM. The CDR3 runs to 12 residues. V lost 4 bases and J lost 7, with 10 bases in between. The DNA of the CDR3 is TGTGCCAGCAGTTCAGGGGTCGCTGGCTACACCTTC. This translates into CASSSGVAGYTF.

This clone has only one observation. CDR3 protein: CASSAGGGGQPQHF. The CDR3 DNA follows: TGCGCCAGCAGCGCAGGGGGTGGAGGACAGCCCCAGCATTTT. This chain connects TRBV5-1 to TRBJ1-5; TRBD1 matches at 7 bases. This CDR3 region has 14 residues. Germline V CDR1 and CDR2: SGHRS, YFSETQ. Trimming cost V 4 bases and J 7 bases; bases outside gene matches: 8.

The genes are TRBV7-2 and TRBJ2-3; D might be TRBD1 (5 bases). From germline, CDR1 is SGHTA and CDR2 FQGNSA. The CDR3 has 12 residues. V was pared by 5 bases and J by 9 bases, with 12 bases between. CDR3 sequence: CASSLPRQTQYF. In DNA, the CDR3 is TGTGCCAGCAGCCTCCCCAGACAGACGCAGTATTTT.

This chain links TRBV25-1 with TRBJ2-5, with 8 positions matching TRBD1. V shed 5 bases, J shed 5 bases, and the junction held 7 bases outside the gene matches. CDR1 MGHDK and CDR2 SYGVNS come from the germline V gene. The CDR3 covers 14 residues. CDR3 in amino acids: CASSRQGQGETQYF. Written as DNA, the CDR3 is TGTGCCAGCAGTCGACAGGGGCAGGGGGAGACCCAGTACTTC.

This rearrangement joins TRBV12-3 or TRBV12-4 to TRBJ1-1; maybe TRBD1 (5 bases). Trimming removed 6 bases from V and 5 bases from J, with 10 bases in between. This CDR3 region has 12 residues. The CDR3 DNA follows: TGTGCCAGCAGGGGACTGGGGACTGAAGCTTTCTTT. Residues: CASRGLGTEAFF.

V and J are TRBV28 and TRBJ2-1; 10 bases agree with TRBD2. Unmatched junction bases numbered 5, after V lost 5 bases and J lost 7 bases. Germline lookup yields CDR1 MDHEN and CDR2 SYDVKM. The CDR3 length is 14 residues. The CDR3 loop is CASSPAGGLNEQFF. The CDR3 bases are TGTGCCAGCAGTCCAGCGGGGGGGCTTAATGAGCAGTTCTTC. The full variable domain, its missing parts supplied by reference TRBV28 and TRBJ2-1, is DVKVTQSSRYLVKRTGEKVFLECVQDMDHENMFWYRQDPGLGLRLIYFSYDVKMKEKGDIPEGYSVSREKKERFSLILESASTNQTSMYLCASSPAGGLNEQFFGPGTRLTVL.

This chain connects TRBV7-2 to TRBJ1-3, with D possibly being TRBD1 (5 bases). The germline gives CDR1 SGHTA, CDR2 FQGNSA. The V end lost 3 bases, the J end lost 4 bases, and 13 bases lay between the germline ends. This CDR3 is 15 amino acids long. In DNA form, the CDR3 reads TGTGCCAGCAGCTTTATGGGGCTCGGAGGAAACACCATATATTTT. Translated, it gives CASSFMGLGGNTIYF.

This sequence joins TRBV5-1 and TRBJ1-4, with D possibly being TRBD1 (6 bases). The germline V and J ends were trimmed by 0 bases and 4 bases, with 10 bases remaining between them. Germline V gives CDR1 SGHRS, CDR2 YFSETQ. The CDR3 contains 15 residues. The CDR3 sequence is CASSLAGERNEKLFF. The CDR3 DNA sequence: TGCGCCAGCAGCTTGGCAGGGGAACGTAATGAAAAACTGTTTTTT.

The rearrangement links TRBV7-9 to TRBJ2-1; 11 bases are shared with TRBD2. This CDR3 is 15 amino acids long. The junction had 5 bases not matched to a gene; V was cut back by 5 bases and J by 5 bases. Germline V gene lookup returns CDR1 SEHNR and CDR2 FQNEAQ (reference sequence). CDR3 region: CASSVTSGANNEQFF. In nucleotides, the CDR3 is TGTGCCAGCAGCGTGACTAGCGGGGCTAACAATGAGCAGTTCTTC.

This clone was seen only once. The CDR3 DNA is TGTGCCAGCAGCCGTCCCGCAGGGGTAGTCACCGGGGAGCTGTTTTTT. Translation: CASSRPAGVVTGELFF. This chain joins TRBV6-2 or TRBV6-3 and TRBJ2-2; possibly TRBD1 for D (6 bases). Per germline, CDR1 MNHEY and CDR2 SVGEGT. This CDR3 contains 16 residues. V was clipped by 6 bases and J by 4 bases, with 18 bases between them.

J is TRBJ2-4 and V is TRBV5-6, with D possibly matching TRBD1 (6 bases). Germline V gene lookup returns CDR1 SGHDT and CDR2 YYEEEE. This CDR3 region has 15 residues. Between the trimmed V and J ends, which lost 0 bases and 7 bases, there was a span of 14 bases. The CDR3 protein is CASSLVGRRGNIQYF. The CDR3 nucleotides read TGTGCCAGCAGCTTGGTTGGTCGAAGGGGGAACATTCAGTACTTC.

The sample holds one count of this clone. The CDR3 here is CASSPADRLAKNIQYF. As DNA, the CDR3 is TGTGCCAGTAGTCCGGCGGACAGGCTAGCCAAAAACATTCAGTACTTC. This chain connects TRBV19 to TRBJ2-4, with 7 nucleotides matching TRBD1. This CDR3 comprises 16 residues. J was trimmed by 0 bases and V by 5 bases; bases with no gene match: 7. Germline values: CDR1 LNHDA, CDR2 SQIVND (reference sequence).

The gene calls are TRBV5-4 and TRBJ2-7; D unresolved. CDR3 length equals 14 residues. The germline gives CDR1 SGHNT, CDR2 YYREEE (reference sequence). V was trimmed by 3 bases and J by 5 bases, leaving 15 bases between them. The CDR3 reads CASSSQDTDNEQYF. The CDR3, as DNA: TGTGCCAGCAGCTCACAAGACACGGATAACGAGCAGTACTTC.

This chain joins TRBV5-8 and TRBJ1-5; no reliable D call. This CDR3 is built from 16 residues. Germline CDR1 is SGHTS and CDR2 is YDEGEE. V lost 3 bases, J lost 2 bases, and 15 bases lay in between. DNA for the CDR3: TGTGCCAGCAGCTCTGGGCTGGCCTCGGGCAATCAGCCCCAGCATTTT. Its protein is CASSSGLASGNQPQHF.

The chain employs TRBV6-5 and TRBJ2-2, with TRBD1 identical over 8 bases. The J segment lost 6 bases and the V segment lost 7 bases, leaving 10 bases of the junction unmatched. Germline CDR1 reads MNHEY; CDR2 reads SVGAGI. This CDR3 comprises 15 residues. The CDR3 spells CASTPDREESGELFF. The CDR3, as DNA: TGTGCCAGCACTCCGGACAGGGAGGAGTCCGGGGAGCTGTTTTTT.

The chain combines TRBV5-1 with TRBJ2-7, with no clear D. V was clipped by 0 bases and J by 5 bases, with 15 bases between them. Germline CDR1 SGHRS, CDR2 YFSETQ. This CDR3 spans 15 amino acids. The DNA of the CDR3 is TGCGCCAGCAGCTTGGGGCTAGTGCAAGCCCACGAGCAGTACTTC. Its translation is CASSLGLVQAHEQYF.

Only one count was recorded for this clone. A read error may produce the germline difference seen at one junction end. This chain uses TRBV27 with TRBJ2-5, with a weak D call TRBD1 (6 bases). This CDR3 contains 13 residues. Per the germline V gene, CDR1 is MNHEY and CDR2 is SMNVEV (reference sequence). CDR3 nucleotides: TGTGCCAGCAGTTTATACAGGGCAGAGGCCCAGTACTTC. Translated, it gives CASSLYRAEAQYF.

The chain uses TRBV10-3 and TRBJ1-2, with 9 bases that match TRBD1. Per germline, CDR1 ENHRY and CDR2 SYGVKD. Trimming took 6 bases from V and 4 from J; bases not matched to a gene: 15. This CDR3 comprises 17 residues. CDR3 coding DNA: TGTGCCATCAGCTCCCATACCGGGACAGGGCCCACCTATGGCTACACCTTC. Protein: CAISSHTGTGPTYGYTF.

V is TRBV19 and J is TRBJ1-4; possibly TRBD1 for D (6 bases). Germline V lookup: CDR1 LNHDA, CDR2 SQIVND (reference sequence). The V gene lost 6 bases and the J gene lost 6 bases, with 17 bases spanning the gap. The CDR3 sequence is 15 residues long. The CDR3 loop reads CASRANRDGDEKLFF. The CDR3 nucleotides read TGTGCCAGTAGGGCGAACAGGGACGGCGATGAAAAACTGTTTTTT. The whole variable domain, filled in from reference TRBV19 and TRBJ1-4, reads DGGITQSPKYLFRKEGQNVTLSCEQNLNHDAMYWYRQDPGQGLRLIYYSQIVNDFQKGDIAEGYSVSREKKESFPLTVTSAQKNPTAFYLCASRANRDGDEKLFFGSGTQLSVL.

The genes are TRBV28 and TRBJ1-2; the match to TRBD1 covers 7 bases. V trimming: 2 bases; J trimming: 4 bases; junction bases outside the gene matches: 10. Germline CDR1 reads MDHEN; CDR2 reads SYDVKM. This CDR3 comprises 16 residues. In nucleotides, the CDR3 is TGTGCCAGCAGTTTAGGAGGGACCAGGGGGATCTATGGCTACACCTTC. It encodes CASSLGGTRGIYGYTF.

This chain connects TRBV19 to TRBJ1-1; D is unresolved. The germline V gene has CDR1 LNHDA and CDR2 SQIVND (reference sequence). The length of the CDR3 is 14 residues. Between the trimmed V and J ends, which lost 1 base and 0 bases, there was a span of 6 bases. The DNA of the CDR3 is TGTGCCAGTAGTATAGGAAACATGAACACTGAAGCTTTCTTT. Translated: CASSIGNMNTEAFF.

V is TRBV6-6 and J is TRBJ2-2; maybe TRBD2 (5 bases). Per the germline V gene, CDR1 is MNHNY and CDR2 is SVGAGI (reference sequence). The CDR3 extends over 16 amino acids. Deletions cut 4 bases from V and 4 bases from J, with 16 bases between. The CDR3 DNA follows: TGTGCCAGCAGTTCGCGTCTATCCGGAGGCACCGGGGAGCTGTTTTTT. This translates into CASSSRLSGGTGELFF.

The chain links TRBV5-4 to TRBJ2-4; 7 positions agree with TRBD2. V gave up 3 bases and J gave up 6 bases; unmatched junction bases: 6. There are 14 residues in the CDR3. Germline CDR1 SGHNT, CDR2 YYREEE (reference sequence). The CDR3 loop is CASSSWGGSNIQYF. Here the CDR3 DNA reads TGTGCCAGCAGCTCCTGGGGGGGATCAAACATTCAGTACTTC.

The chain recombines TRBV28 with TRBJ2-1; 12 bases match TRBD2. Germline V gene sequence: CDR1 MDHEN, CDR2 SYDVKM. The CDR3 has 17 amino acids. The J segment lost 2 bases and the V segment lost 6 bases, leaving 8 bases of the junction unmatched. The CDR3 sequence is CASSLAGGLATYNEQFF. CDR3 nucleotides: TGTGCCAGCAGCCTAGCGGGGGGGTTAGCGACCTACAATGAGCAGTTCTTC.

The sample holds a few counts of this clone. The chain couples TRBV7-9 to TRBJ2-3; 8 bases fit TRBD1. V lost 4 bases, J lost 9 bases, and 12 bases stayed unmatched. This CDR3 is built from 15 residues. Germline CDR1 is SEHNR and CDR2 is FQNEAQ (reference sequence). CDR3 loop: CASSSQGAGSPTQYF. The CDR3 DNA sequence: TGTGCCAGCAGCTCTCAGGGGGCCGGGAGTCCGACGCAGTATTTT.

This rearrangement joins TRBV29-1 to TRBJ1-1; no clear D. V was shortened by 4 bases and J by 4 bases, with 19 bases between the two germline ends. CDR3 length: 15 residues. Germline loops: CDR1 SQVTM, CDR2 ANQGSEA. This CDR3 is CSVGTASGASTEAFF. DNA for the CDR3: TGCAGCGTTGGGACGGCGAGCGGAGCCAGCACTGAAGCTTTCTTT.

The chain couples TRBV7-9 to TRBJ1-1, with a tentative D call TRBD1 (5 bases). The V end lost 5 bases, the J end lost 2 bases, and 18 bases lay between the germline ends. Germline CDR1 SEHNR, CDR2 FQNEAQ (reference sequence). The CDR3 runs to 16 residues. This CDR3 is CASSQELGGVNTEAFF. CDR3 nucleotides: TGTGCCAGCAGCCAGGAACTGGGGGGGGTTAACACTGAAGCTTTCTTT.

The rearrangement joins TRBV15 to TRBJ1-6; 8 bases are shared with TRBD1. This CDR3 has 18 residues. J lost 10 bases, V lost 0 bases, and 14 bases had no gene match. Germline values: CDR1 LNHNV, CDR2 YYDKDF (reference sequence). The CDR3, as DNA: TGTGCCACCAGCAGAGATCGAGGACAGGGCCACAGCAGGTCACCCCTCCACTTT. Protein product: CATSRDRGQGHSRSPLHF.

This clone was detected a few times. The chain combines TRBV6-5 with TRBJ1-1; a possible D gene is TRBD1 (6 bases). With 6 bases removed from V and 5 bases from J, the gap between germline ends came to 10 bases. The CDR3 covers 12 residues. Looked up from germline, CDR1 is MNHEY and CDR2 is SVGAGI. The CDR3 here is CASRRGGTEAFF. CDR3 DNA sequence: TGTGCCAGCAGGAGAGGGGGAACTGAAGCTTTCTTT.